The T cell receptor beta chain described here comes from a study of T cell responses to AZD1222 COVID-19 vaccine. In germline, CDR1 is LNHDA, CDR2 SQIVND (reference sequence). The CDR3 runs 16 residues. V shed 4 bases and J 5 bases; nucleotides not matched to a gene: 6. Data came from immunoSEQ multiplex PCR; TCRdb stores just in-frame clones and leaves some out. The sample records under 130,000 clones, around 95% being singletons. Study-wide points: Most donors were white British, females outnumbered males, and clonal diversity was possibly underestimated. Across the whole spike, CD4 TCRs peaked at regions 160-218 and 743-854.

On this clone: Its target is unknown.

The receptor was derived from an adult in good health. The chain carries TRBV19 and TRBJ2-2; 11 positions match TRBD1. The starting material was peripheral blood, obtained on day 0 of AZD1222 vaccination. The CDR3 DNA sequence: TGTGCCAGTAGTACGAGGACAGGGGGCCGAACCGGGGAGCTGTTTTTT. Its protein is CASSTRTGGRTGELFF.